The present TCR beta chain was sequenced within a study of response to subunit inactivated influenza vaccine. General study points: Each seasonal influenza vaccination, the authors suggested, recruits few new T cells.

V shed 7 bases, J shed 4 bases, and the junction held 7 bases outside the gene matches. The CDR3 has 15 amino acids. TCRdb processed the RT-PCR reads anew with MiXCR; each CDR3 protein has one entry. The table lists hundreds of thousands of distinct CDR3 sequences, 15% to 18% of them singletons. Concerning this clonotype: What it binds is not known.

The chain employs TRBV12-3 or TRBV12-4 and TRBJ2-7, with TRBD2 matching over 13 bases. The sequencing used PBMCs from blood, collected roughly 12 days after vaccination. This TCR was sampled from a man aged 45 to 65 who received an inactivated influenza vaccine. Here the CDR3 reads CASTRTSGSRYEQYF. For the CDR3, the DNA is TGTGCCAGCACCCGGACTAGCGGGAGCCGATACGAGCAGTACTTC.